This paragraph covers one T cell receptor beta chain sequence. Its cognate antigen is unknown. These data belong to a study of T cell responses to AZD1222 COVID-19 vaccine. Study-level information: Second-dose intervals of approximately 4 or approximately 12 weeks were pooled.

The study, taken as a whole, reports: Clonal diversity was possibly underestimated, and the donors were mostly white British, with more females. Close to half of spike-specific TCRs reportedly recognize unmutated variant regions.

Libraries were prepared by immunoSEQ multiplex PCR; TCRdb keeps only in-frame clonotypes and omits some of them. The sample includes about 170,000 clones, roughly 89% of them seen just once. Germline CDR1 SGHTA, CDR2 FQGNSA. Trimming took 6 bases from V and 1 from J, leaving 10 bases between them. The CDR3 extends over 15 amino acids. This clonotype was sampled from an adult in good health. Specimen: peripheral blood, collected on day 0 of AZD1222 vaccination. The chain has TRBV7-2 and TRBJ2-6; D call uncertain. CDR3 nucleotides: TGTGCCAGCAGATCTCCAAGGTCTGGGGCCAACGTCCTGACTTTC. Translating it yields CASRSPRSGANVLTF.